The 6 T cell receptor beta chains below come from one sample, sequenced in a study of cytomegalovirus exposure and HLA in healthy donors. Primers: 60 Vbeta forward and 13 Jbeta reverse. Produced via immunoSEQ multiplex PCR; TCRdb's table is partial and in-frame only. Among fewer than 120,000 clones listed, 60% to 85% were seen once. Sequencing was carried out using PBMCs. These receptors were collected from a woman aged 25 to 45 in good health and CMV-seronegative.

The chain joins TRBV6-5 to TRBJ1-1, with 8 bases that match TRBD1. V was clipped by 10 bases and J by 4 bases; unmatched bases: 11. The CDR3 spans 14 residues. Germline V gene data show CDR1 as MNHEY and CDR2 as SVGAGI. The CDR3 reads CAIGPPGGFTEAFF. CDR3 sequence (DNA): TGTGCCATCGGGCCCCCAGGGGGCTTCACTGAAGCTTTCTTT.

This clone was seen more than once but under ten times. V is TRBV28 and J is TRBJ1-1; 9 positions agree with TRBD1. CDR1 is MDHEN and CDR2 is SYDVKM in the germline V gene. The CDR3 sequence is 19 residues long. The J segment lost 2 bases and the V segment lost 3 bases, leaving 16 bases of the junction unmatched. Here the CDR3 DNA reads TGTGCCAGCAGTTTTAAGATCGTGAACAGGGGGCCAAGAAACACTGAAGCTTTCTTT. Its protein product is CASSFKIVNRGPRNTEAFF.

CDR3 nucleotide sequence: TGTGCCAGCAGCGACCGGGACAGGGAAACCTACGAGCAGTACTTC. It specifies CASSDRDRETYEQYF. The chain combines TRBV6-1 with TRBJ2-7; TRBD1 matches 9 bases. J gave up 2 bases and V 6 bases, and 8 bases lay outside the gene matches. This CDR3 comprises 15 residues. Per the germline V gene, CDR1 is MNHNS and CDR2 is SASEGT.

In DNA, the CDR3 is TGTGCCAGTGCCCGGGAGACCCAGTACTTC. Its translation: CASARETQYF. The chain joins TRBV28 to TRBJ2-5; D unresolved. V lost 9 bases to trimming and J lost 5 bases, with 7 bases between them. CDR3 size: 10 residues. Germline V gene sequence: CDR1 MDHEN, CDR2 SYDVKM.

J is TRBJ1-2 and V is TRBV29-1, with a weak D call TRBD1 (6 bases). The CDR3 extends over 13 amino acids. V lost 4 bases to trimming and J lost 4 bases, with 13 bases between them. CDR1 SQVTM and CDR2 ANQGSEA come from the germline V gene. The CDR3 sequence: CSVAFPGVYGYTF. CDR3 DNA: TGCAGCGTTGCGTTTCCAGGGGTCTATGGCTACACCTTC.

J is TRBJ2-1 and V is TRBV6-4, with 12 bases that match TRBD2. This CDR3 is built from 14 residues. In germline, CDR1 is MRHNA, CDR2 SNTAGT. Unmatched junction bases numbered 0, after V lost 2 bases and J lost 7 bases. The CDR3 spells CASSDGTSGNEQFF. The CDR3 nucleotides are TGTGCCAGCAGTGACGGGACTAGCGGGAATGAGCAGTTCTTC.